A selection of T cell receptor beta chains follows, all from one sample in a study of blood T cell repertoires in COVID-19. Sequencing was performed with immunoSEQ multiplex PCR; in TCRdb, only in-frame clones are kept and a portion is missing. The repertoire holds approximately 180,000 clones, with roughly 85% as singletons. Sequenced input: PBMCs or T cells enriched from blood (not recorded which). These receptors came from a man aged 35 to 55 who had recovered from COVID-19. The CDR3 runs from the conserved cysteine through the conserved F or W. Each record gives: CDR3 protein, CDR3 DNA, V gene, clone size, D gene, J gene. D genes are given only for firm matches. Size tells how often a clone was seen (once, few, many) or the class of an expanded clone, and some rows leave it out.

cdr3_aa: CASSVDPGPRGETQYF
cdr3_nt: TGTGCCAGCAGCGTAGATCCGGGCCCCAGGGGAGAGACCCAGTACTTC
v_call: TRBV9
clone_size: -
d_call: -
j_call: TRBJ2-5

cdr3_aa: CASSQKLGAPLHF
cdr3_nt: TGTGCCAGCAGCCAGAAGCTAGGGGCGCCCCTCCACTTT
v_call: TRBV14
clone_size: few
d_call: -
j_call: TRBJ1-6

cdr3_aa: CASSLAPTGYQFF
cdr3_nt: TGTGCCAGCAGCTTAGCTCCGACAGGGTATCAGTTCTTC
v_call: TRBV7-2
clone_size: -
d_call: TRBD1
j_call: TRBJ2-1

cdr3_aa: CASSLEPYGINYGYTF
cdr3_nt: TGTGCCAGCAGCTTAGAACCTTACGGTATTAACTATGGCTACACCTTC
v_call: TRBV11-2
clone_size: -
d_call: -
j_call: TRBJ1-2

cdr3_aa: CASSLNDRGGISPLHF
cdr3_nt: TGCGCCAGCAGCTTGAACGACAGGGGCGGTATTTCACCCCTCCACTTT
v_call: TRBV5-1
clone_size: -
d_call: TRBD1
j_call: TRBJ1-6

cdr3_aa: CASSPQGRGQPQHF
cdr3_nt: TGTGCCAGCAGCCCTCAGGGTAGGGGACAGCCCCAGCATTTT
v_call: TRBV9
clone_size: -
d_call: -
j_call: TRBJ1-5

cdr3_aa: CASSPPPPPGLAQETQYF
cdr3_nt: TGTGCCAGCAGTCCCCCCCCTCCACCGGGACTAGCCCAAGAGACCCAGTACTTC
v_call: TRBV2
clone_size: -
d_call: TRBD2
j_call: TRBJ2-5

cdr3_aa: CSVRTGDLLEQYF
cdr3_nt: TGCAGCGTTCGGACAGGGGACCTTCTCGAGCAGTACTTC
v_call: TRBV29-1
clone_size: -
d_call: TRBD1
j_call: TRBJ2-7

cdr3_aa: CASTIPLGLAVYNEQFF
cdr3_nt: TGTGCCAGCACAATCCCCCTAGGGCTAGCCGTATACAATGAGCAGTTCTTC
v_call: TRBV2
clone_size: -
d_call: -
j_call: TRBJ2-1

cdr3_aa: CASSASGTSGSEQYF
cdr3_nt: TGTGCCAGCAGCGCGTCCGGGACTAGCGGGAGCGAGCAGTACTTC
v_call: TRBV9
clone_size: -
d_call: TRBD2
j_call: TRBJ2-7

cdr3_aa: CASRKTSGSAGELFF
cdr3_nt: TGCGCCAGCAGGAAAACTAGCGGGAGCGCCGGGGAGCTGTTTTTT
v_call: TRBV5-1
clone_size: -
d_call: TRBD2
j_call: TRBJ2-2

cdr3_aa: CASSSIQGIGELFF
cdr3_nt: TGTGCCAGCAGCTCCATACAGGGGATCGGGGAGCTGTTTTTT
v_call: TRBV5-5
clone_size: -
d_call: TRBD1
j_call: TRBJ2-2

cdr3_aa: CASRSGGTNGYTF
cdr3_nt: TGTGCCAGCAGGTCAGGGGGCACGAATGGCTACACCTTC
v_call: TRBV28
clone_size: few
d_call: TRBD1
j_call: TRBJ1-2

cdr3_aa: CASSTSGEQFF
cdr3_nt: TGTGCCAGCAGCACTAGCGGGGAGCAGTTCTTC
v_call: TRBV7-2
clone_size: -
d_call: TRBD2
j_call: TRBJ2-1

cdr3_aa: CASSYSFGGKGTEAFF
cdr3_nt: TGTGCCAGCAGTTACTCGTTCGGGGGGAAGGGGACTGAAGCTTTCTTT
v_call: TRBV6-5
clone_size: -
d_call: -
j_call: TRBJ1-1

cdr3_aa: CASSGLAPGELFF
cdr3_nt: TGCGCCAGCAGTGGACTAGCCCCCGGGGAGCTGTTTTTT
v_call: TRBV10-1
clone_size: -
d_call: TRBD2
j_call: TRBJ2-2

cdr3_aa: CASSPLTGNYGYTF
cdr3_nt: TGTGCCAGCAGTCCTCTGACGGGGAACTATGGCTACACCTTC
v_call: TRBV28
clone_size: -
d_call: -
j_call: TRBJ1-2

cdr3_aa: CASSLGLYNSPLHF
cdr3_nt: TGTGCCAGCAGCTTAGGTCTTTATAATTCACCCCTCCACTTT
v_call: TRBV7-2
clone_size: -
d_call: -
j_call: TRBJ1-6

cdr3_aa: CAITTGENEQYF
cdr3_nt: TGTGCCATCACCACAGGGGAGAACGAGCAGTACTTC
v_call: TRBV10-3
clone_size: -
d_call: TRBD1
j_call: TRBJ2-7

cdr3_aa: CAWTLGYNYGYTF
cdr3_nt: TGTGCCTGGACCCTCGGGTATAACTATGGCTACACCTTC
v_call: TRBV30
clone_size: -
d_call: -
j_call: TRBJ1-2

cdr3_aa: CASSRPGLQETQYF
cdr3_nt: TGCGCCAGCAGTCGTCCGGGACTTCAAGAGACCCAGTACTTC
v_call: TRBV5-1
clone_size: -
d_call: -
j_call: TRBJ2-5

cdr3_aa: CASSGTVNYGYTF
cdr3_nt: TGTGCCAGCAGCGGGACAGTTAACTATGGCTACACCTTC
v_call: TRBV5-4
clone_size: few
d_call: TRBD1
j_call: TRBJ1-2

cdr3_aa: CASGPLGREYYNEQFF
cdr3_nt: TGTGCCAGCGGCCCCTTGGGGCGGGAGTACTACAATGAGCAGTTCTTC
v_call: TRBV28
clone_size: -
d_call: TRBD2
j_call: TRBJ2-1

cdr3_aa: CASSPGQDVIF
cdr3_nt: TGTGCCAGCAGTCCTGGACAAGACGTAATCTTC
v_call: TRBV14
clone_size: -
d_call: -
j_call: TRBJ2-1

cdr3_aa: CASSLRVPTEAFF
cdr3_nt: TGTGCCAGCAGTTTACGGGTTCCAACTGAAGCTTTCTTT
v_call: TRBV28
clone_size: -
d_call: -
j_call: TRBJ1-1

cdr3_aa: CASSHRVRDQPQHF
cdr3_nt: TGTGCCAGCAGCCACCGCGTCAGGGATCAGCCCCAGCATTTT
v_call: TRBV28
clone_size: -
d_call: -
j_call: TRBJ1-5

cdr3_aa: CASSLSGDQPQHF
cdr3_nt: TGTGCCAGCAGCTTGTCAGGGGATCAGCCCCAGCATTTT
v_call: TRBV5-6
clone_size: -
d_call: -
j_call: TRBJ1-5

cdr3_aa: CAWRQTAGNTIYF
cdr3_nt: TGTGCCTGGAGACAGACGGCTGGAAACACCATATATTTT
v_call: TRBV30
clone_size: -
d_call: -
j_call: TRBJ1-3

cdr3_aa: CASSQGTGGTYEQYF
cdr3_nt: TGCGCCAGCAGCCAAGGAACAGGGGGAACCTACGAGCAGTACTTC
v_call: TRBV4-1
clone_size: -
d_call: TRBD1
j_call: TRBJ2-7

cdr3_aa: CASSTLWGQLNEKLFF
cdr3_nt: TGTGCCAGCAGTACCCTCTGGGGGCAGCTCAATGAAAAACTGTTTTTT
v_call: TRBV28
clone_size: -
d_call: -
j_call: TRBJ1-4

cdr3_aa: CASSSPVGRASYNEQFF
cdr3_nt: TGCGCCAGCAGCTCCCCGGTAGGGCGGGCCTCCTACAATGAGCAGTTCTTC
v_call: TRBV5-1
clone_size: -
d_call: -
j_call: TRBJ2-1

cdr3_aa: CAITHSKSSNEQFF
cdr3_nt: TGTGCCATCACTCACTCGAAAAGTTCGAATGAGCAGTTCTTC
v_call: TRBV10-3
clone_size: -
d_call: -
j_call: TRBJ2-1

cdr3_aa: CASSGSYGYTF
cdr3_nt: TGCGCCAGCAGTGGTAGCTATGGCTACACCTTC
v_call: TRBV10-2
clone_size: -
d_call: -
j_call: TRBJ1-2

cdr3_aa: CASLSSGTQYF
cdr3_nt: TGTGCCAGCCTATCTAGCGGTACGCAGTATTTT
v_call: TRBV2
clone_size: many
d_call: TRBD2
j_call: TRBJ2-3

cdr3_aa: CASSDGTSGKETQYF
cdr3_nt: TGTGCCAGCAGTGACGGGACTAGCGGGAAGGAGACCCAGTACTTC
v_call: TRBV2
clone_size: few
d_call: TRBD2
j_call: TRBJ2-5

cdr3_aa: CASSLSQYQETQYF
cdr3_nt: TGTGCCAGCAGCTTGTCCCAGTACCAAGAGACCCAGTACTTC
v_call: TRBV7-9
clone_size: -
d_call: -
j_call: TRBJ2-5

cdr3_aa: CSASRAGEQYF
cdr3_nt: TGCAGTGCTAGCAGGGCGGGGGAGCAGTACTTC
v_call: TRBV20-1
clone_size: once
d_call: -
j_call: TRBJ2-7

cdr3_aa: CASSLTGRTYEQYF
cdr3_nt: TGTGCCAGCAGTCTGACAGGGAGGACCTACGAGCAGTACTTC
v_call: TRBV6-5
clone_size: -
d_call: -
j_call: TRBJ2-7

cdr3_aa: CASPSPEGGELFF
cdr3_nt: TGTGCTAGTCCCTCCCCGGAGGGCGGGGAGCTGTTTTTT
v_call: TRBV12-5
clone_size: -
d_call: -
j_call: TRBJ2-2

cdr3_aa: CASSLLAGGPSATDTQYF
cdr3_nt: TGTGCCAGCAGTTTACTAGCGGGAGGGCCCTCTGCCACAGATACGCAGTATTTT
v_call: TRBV28
clone_size: -
d_call: TRBD2
j_call: TRBJ2-3

cdr3_aa: CASSFPGQGPNYGYTF
cdr3_nt: TGTGCCAGCAGCTTCCCGGGACAGGGGCCTAACTATGGCTACACCTTC
v_call: TRBV9
clone_size: -
d_call: TRBD1
j_call: TRBJ1-2

cdr3_aa: CASSPSGGGTYEQYF
cdr3_nt: TGTGCCAGCAGTCCTAGCGGGGGGGGCACCTACGAGCAGTACTTC
v_call: TRBV3-1/TRBV3-2
clone_size: -
d_call: TRBD2
j_call: TRBJ2-7

cdr3_aa: CASSPDSYEQYF
cdr3_nt: TGTGCCAGCAGTCCGGACAGCTACGAGCAGTACTTC
v_call: TRBV28
clone_size: -
d_call: -
j_call: TRBJ2-7